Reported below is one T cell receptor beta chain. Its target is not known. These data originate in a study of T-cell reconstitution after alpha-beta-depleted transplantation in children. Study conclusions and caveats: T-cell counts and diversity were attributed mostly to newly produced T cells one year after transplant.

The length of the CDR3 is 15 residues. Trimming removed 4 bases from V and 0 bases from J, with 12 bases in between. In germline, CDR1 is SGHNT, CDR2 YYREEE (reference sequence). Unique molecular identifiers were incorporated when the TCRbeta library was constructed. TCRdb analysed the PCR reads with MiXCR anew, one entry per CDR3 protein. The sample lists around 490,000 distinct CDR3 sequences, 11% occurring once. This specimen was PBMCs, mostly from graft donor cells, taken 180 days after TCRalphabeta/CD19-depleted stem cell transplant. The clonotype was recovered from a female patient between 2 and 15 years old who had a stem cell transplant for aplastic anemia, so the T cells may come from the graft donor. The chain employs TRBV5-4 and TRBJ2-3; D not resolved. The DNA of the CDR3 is TGTGCCAGCAGCCCCAGCAGCCAGAGCACAGATACGCAGTATTTT. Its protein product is CASSPSSQSTDTQYF.